The 3 T cell receptor beta chains in this list originate from one sample, sequenced in a study of identical twins. TCRdb reanalysed the 5' RACE reads using MiXCR and keeps one entry per CDR3 protein. The sample has 450,000 or so distinct CDR3 sequences; 12% to 15% are singletons. This sample also appeared in a second study, on yellow fever vaccine responses in identical twins.

Input material: CD4+ T cells sorted from blood. The receptors stem from a woman aged 18 to 35 in good health.

The genes are TRBV7-2 and TRBJ2-3; TRBD2 matches 10 bases. This CDR3 has 16 amino acids. The V gene's germline CDR1 is SGHTA and CDR2 FQGNSA. The ends lost 4 bases at V and 7 bases at J; junction bases unmatched: 11. The CDR3 DNA reads as TGTGCCAGCAGCTCCCTGGCTAGCGGGAGTAAGAATACGCAGTATTTT. Residues: CASSSLASGSKNTQYF.

The chain recombines TRBV7-3 with TRBJ2-5; a weak D match, TRBD2 (6 bases). V dropped 3 bases and J dropped 2 bases, with 13 bases sitting between them. In germline, CDR1 is SGHTA, CDR2 FQGTGA. CDR3 length: 15 amino acids. The CDR3 region is CASSFREVGQETQYF. The CDR3 region has the DNA TGTGCCAGCAGCTTCAGGGAGGTGGGGCAAGAGACCCAGTACTTC.

This clonotype was detected a few times. The V and J genes are TRBV11-2 and TRBJ2-5; 7 bases agree with TRBD2. Trimming removed 3 bases from V and 2 bases from J; junction bases left unmatched: 15. This CDR3 is built from 18 residues. The germline V gene encodes CDR1 SGHAT and CDR2 FQNNGV. The CDR3 region is CASSFSLVGSGSQETQYF. In DNA, the CDR3 is TGTGCCAGCAGCTTTAGTTTGGTGGGTAGCGGGTCACAAGAGACCCAGTACTTC.